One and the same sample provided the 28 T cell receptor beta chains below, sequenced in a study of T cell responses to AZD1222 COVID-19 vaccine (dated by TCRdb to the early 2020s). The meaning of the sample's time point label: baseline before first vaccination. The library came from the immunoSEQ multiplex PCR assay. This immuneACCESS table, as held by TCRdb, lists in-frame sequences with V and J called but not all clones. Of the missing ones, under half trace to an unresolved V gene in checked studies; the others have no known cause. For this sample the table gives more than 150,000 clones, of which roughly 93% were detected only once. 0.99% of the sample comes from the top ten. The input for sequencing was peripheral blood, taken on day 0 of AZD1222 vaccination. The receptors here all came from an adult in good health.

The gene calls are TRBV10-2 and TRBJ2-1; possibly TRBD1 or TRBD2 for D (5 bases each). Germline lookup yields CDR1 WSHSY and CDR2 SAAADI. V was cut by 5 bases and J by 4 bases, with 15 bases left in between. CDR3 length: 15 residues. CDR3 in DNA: TGCGCCAGCAGTCCCCGGGACGATCTTTACAATGAGCAGTTCTTC. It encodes CASSPRDDLYNEQFF.

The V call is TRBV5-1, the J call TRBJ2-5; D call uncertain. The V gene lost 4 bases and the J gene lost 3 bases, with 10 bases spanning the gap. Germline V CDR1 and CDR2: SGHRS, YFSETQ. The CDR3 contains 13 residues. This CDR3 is CASSARVEETQYF. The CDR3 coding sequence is TGCGCCAGCAGCGCCCGGGTTGAAGAGACCCAGTACTTC.

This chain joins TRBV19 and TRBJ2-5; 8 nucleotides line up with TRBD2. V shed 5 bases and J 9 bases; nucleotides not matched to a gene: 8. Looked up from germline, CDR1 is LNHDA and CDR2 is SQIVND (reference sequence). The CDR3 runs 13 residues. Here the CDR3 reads CASSPRPGGPQYF. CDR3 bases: TGTGCCAGTAGTCCTCGGCCGGGAGGGCCCCAGTACTTC.

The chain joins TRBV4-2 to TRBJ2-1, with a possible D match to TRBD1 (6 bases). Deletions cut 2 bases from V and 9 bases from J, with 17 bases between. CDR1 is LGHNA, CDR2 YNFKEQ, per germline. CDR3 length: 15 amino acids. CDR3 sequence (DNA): TGTGCCAGCAGCCAAACACAGGGTGGGAGTGGTGAGCAGTTCTTC. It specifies CASSQTQGGSGEQFF.

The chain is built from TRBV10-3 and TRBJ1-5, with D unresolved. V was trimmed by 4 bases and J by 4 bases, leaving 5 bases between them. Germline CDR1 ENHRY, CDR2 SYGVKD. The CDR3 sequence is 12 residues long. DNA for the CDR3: TGTGCCATCAGTGGGGAGAATCAGCCCCAGCATTTT. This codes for CAISGENQPQHF.

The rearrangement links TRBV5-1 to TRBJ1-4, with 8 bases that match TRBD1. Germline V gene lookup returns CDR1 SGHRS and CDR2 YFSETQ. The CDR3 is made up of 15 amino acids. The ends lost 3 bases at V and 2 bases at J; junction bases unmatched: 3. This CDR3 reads CASSSRGLTNEKLFF. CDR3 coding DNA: TGCGCCAGCAGCTCCAGGGGGCTGACTAATGAAAAACTGTTTTTT.

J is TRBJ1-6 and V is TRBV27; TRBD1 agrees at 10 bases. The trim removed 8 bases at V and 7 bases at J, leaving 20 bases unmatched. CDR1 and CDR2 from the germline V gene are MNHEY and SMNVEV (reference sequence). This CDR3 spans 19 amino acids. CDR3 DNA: TGTGCCAGCGCGATTTTAGGTGGGACAGGGGTTAGGGAGAATTCACCCCTCCACTTT. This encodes CASAILGGTGVRENSPLHF.

In DNA, the CDR3 is TGTGCCACCAGCAGAGGGGGGTGGGAAAGGGCTTTCTTT. It specifies CATSRGGWERAFF. The rearrangement links TRBV15 to TRBJ1-1; TRBD1 is a possible D gene (5 bases). There are 13 residues in the CDR3. Germline assignment: CDR1 LNHNV and CDR2 YYDKDF (reference sequence). V lost 1 base to trimming and J lost 11 bases, with 14 bases between them. The whole variable domain, filled in from reference TRBV15 and TRBJ1-1, reads DAMVIQNPRYQVTQFGKPVTLSCSQTLNHNVMYWYQQKSSQAPKLLFHYYDKDFNNEADTPDNFQSRRPNTSFCFLDIRSPGLGDTAMYLCATSRGGWERAFFGQGTRLTVV.

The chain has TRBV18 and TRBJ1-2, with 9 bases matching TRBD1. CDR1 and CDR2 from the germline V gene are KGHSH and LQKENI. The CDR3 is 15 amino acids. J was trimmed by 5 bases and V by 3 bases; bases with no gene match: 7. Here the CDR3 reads CASSPPATGGYGYTF. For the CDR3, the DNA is TGTGCCAGCTCACCGCCGGCGACAGGGGGTTATGGCTACACCTTC.

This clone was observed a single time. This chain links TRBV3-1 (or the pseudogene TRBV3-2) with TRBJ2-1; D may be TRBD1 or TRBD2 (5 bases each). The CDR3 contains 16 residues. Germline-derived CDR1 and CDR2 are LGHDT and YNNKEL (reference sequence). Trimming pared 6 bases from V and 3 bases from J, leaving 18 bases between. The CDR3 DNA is TGTGCCAGCAGGCGAGAATGGGGGAGAGACTACAATGAGCAGTTCTTC. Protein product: CASRREWGRDYNEQFF.

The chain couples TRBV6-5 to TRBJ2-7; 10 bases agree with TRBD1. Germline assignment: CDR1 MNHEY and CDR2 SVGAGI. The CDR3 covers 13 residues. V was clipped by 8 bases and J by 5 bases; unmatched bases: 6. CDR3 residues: CASGGQGKNEQYF. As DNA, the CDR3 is TGTGCCAGCGGGGGACAGGGGAAGAACGAGCAGTACTTC.

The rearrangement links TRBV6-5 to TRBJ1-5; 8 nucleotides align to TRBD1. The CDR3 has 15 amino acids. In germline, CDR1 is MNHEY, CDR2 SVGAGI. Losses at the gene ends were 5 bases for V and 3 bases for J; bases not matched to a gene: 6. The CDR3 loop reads CASSRTGNYNQPQHF. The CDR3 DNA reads TGTGCCAGCAGTCGGACAGGGAACTACAATCAGCCCCAGCATTTT.

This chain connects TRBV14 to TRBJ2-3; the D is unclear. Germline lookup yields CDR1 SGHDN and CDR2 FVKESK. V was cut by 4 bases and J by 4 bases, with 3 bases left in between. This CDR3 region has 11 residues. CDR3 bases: TGTGCCAGCAGCCGTTCAGATACGCAGTATTTT. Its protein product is CASSRSDTQYF.

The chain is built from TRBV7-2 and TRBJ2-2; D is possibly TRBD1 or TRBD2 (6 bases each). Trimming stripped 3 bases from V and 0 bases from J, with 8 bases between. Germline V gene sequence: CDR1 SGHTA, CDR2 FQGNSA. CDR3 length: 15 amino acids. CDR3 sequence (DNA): TGTGCCAGCAGCTTGAGGGGGGCGAACACCGGGGAGCTGTTTTTT. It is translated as CASSLRGANTGELFF. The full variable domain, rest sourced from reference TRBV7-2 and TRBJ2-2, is GAGVSQSPSNKVTEKGKDVELRCDPISGHTALYWYRQSLGQGLEFLIYFQGNSAPDKSGLPSDRFSAERTGGSVSTLTIQRTQQEDSAVYLCASSLRGANTGELFFGEGSRLTVL.

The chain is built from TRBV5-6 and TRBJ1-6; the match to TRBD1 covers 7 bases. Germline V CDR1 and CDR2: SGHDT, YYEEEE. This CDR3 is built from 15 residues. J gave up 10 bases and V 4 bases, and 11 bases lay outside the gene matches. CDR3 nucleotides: TGTGCCAGCAGCCACCGGGACAGCATAATCTCACCCCTCCACTTT. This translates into CASSHRDSIISPLHF.

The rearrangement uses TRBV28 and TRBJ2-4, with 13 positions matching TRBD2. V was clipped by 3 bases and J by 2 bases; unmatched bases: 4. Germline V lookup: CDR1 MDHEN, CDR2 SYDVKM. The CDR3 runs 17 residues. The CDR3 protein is CASSFYGTSGTKNIQYF. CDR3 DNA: TGTGCCAGCAGTTTCTACGGGACTAGCGGGACCAAAAACATTCAGTACTTC.

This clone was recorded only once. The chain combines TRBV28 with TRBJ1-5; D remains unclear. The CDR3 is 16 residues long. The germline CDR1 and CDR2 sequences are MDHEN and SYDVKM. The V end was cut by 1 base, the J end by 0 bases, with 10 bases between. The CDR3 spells CASSLSTGYSNQPQHF. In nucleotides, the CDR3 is TGTGCCAGCAGTTTATCGACCGGGTATAGCAATCAGCCCCAGCATTTT.

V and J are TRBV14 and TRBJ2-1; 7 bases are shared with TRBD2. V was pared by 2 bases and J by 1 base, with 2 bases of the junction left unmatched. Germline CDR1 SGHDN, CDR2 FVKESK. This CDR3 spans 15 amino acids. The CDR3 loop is CASSQRRGSYNEQFF. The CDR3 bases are TGTGCCAGCAGCCAACGGCGGGGGTCCTACAATGAGCAGTTCTTC.

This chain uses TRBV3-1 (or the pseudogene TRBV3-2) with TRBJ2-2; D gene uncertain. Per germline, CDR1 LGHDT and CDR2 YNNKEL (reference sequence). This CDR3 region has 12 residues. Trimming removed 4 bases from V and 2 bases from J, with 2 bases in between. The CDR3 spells CASSLNTGELFF. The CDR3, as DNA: TGTGCCAGCAGCCTAAACACCGGGGAGCTGTTTTTT.

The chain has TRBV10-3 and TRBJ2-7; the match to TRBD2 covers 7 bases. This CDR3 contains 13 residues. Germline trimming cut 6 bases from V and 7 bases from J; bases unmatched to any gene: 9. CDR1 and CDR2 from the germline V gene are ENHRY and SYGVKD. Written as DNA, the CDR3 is TGTGCCATCAGGTCTAGCGGTGCCGTTGAGCAGTACTTC. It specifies CAIRSSGAVEQYF.

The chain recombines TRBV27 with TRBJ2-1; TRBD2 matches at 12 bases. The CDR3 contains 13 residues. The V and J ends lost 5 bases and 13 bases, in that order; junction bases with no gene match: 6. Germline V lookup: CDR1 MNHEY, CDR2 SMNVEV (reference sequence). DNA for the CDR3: TGTGCCAGCAGTACCGGACTAGCGGGGCCTCAGTTCTTC. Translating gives CASSTGLAGPQFF.

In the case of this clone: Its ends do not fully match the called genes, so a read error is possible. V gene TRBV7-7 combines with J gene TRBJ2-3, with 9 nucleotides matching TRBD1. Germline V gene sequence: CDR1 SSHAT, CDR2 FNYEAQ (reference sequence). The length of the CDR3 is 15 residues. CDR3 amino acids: CASSRWTGAKDTQYF. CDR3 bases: TGTGCTAGCAGCCGCTGGACAGGGGCCAAAGATACGCAGTATTTT. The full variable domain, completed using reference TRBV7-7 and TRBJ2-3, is GAGVSQSPRYKVTKRGQDVTLRCDPISSHATLYWYQQALGQGPEFLTYFNYEAQPDKSGLPSDRFSAERPEGSISTLTIQRTEQRDSAMYRCASSRWTGAKDTQYFGPGTRLTVL.

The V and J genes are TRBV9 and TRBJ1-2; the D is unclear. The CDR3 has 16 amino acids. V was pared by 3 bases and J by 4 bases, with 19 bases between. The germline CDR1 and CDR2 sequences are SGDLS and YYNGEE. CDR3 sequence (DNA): TGTGCCAGCAGCGCCCGGGTCTCCCTCCCCCTCTATGGCTACACCTTC. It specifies CASSARVSLPLYGYTF.

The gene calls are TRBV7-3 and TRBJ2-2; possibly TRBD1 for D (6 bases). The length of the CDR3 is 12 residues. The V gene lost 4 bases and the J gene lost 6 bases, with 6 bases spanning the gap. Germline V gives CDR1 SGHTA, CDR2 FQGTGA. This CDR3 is CASSYRAGELFF. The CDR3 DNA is TGTGCCAGCAGCTACAGGGCCGGGGAGCTGTTTTTT. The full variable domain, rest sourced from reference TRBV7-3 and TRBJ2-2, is GAGVSQTPSNKVTEKGKYVELRCDPISGHTALYWYRQSLGQGPEFLIYFQGTGAADDSGLPNDRFFAVRPEGSVSTLKIQRTERGDSAVYLCASSYRAGELFFGEGSRLTVL.

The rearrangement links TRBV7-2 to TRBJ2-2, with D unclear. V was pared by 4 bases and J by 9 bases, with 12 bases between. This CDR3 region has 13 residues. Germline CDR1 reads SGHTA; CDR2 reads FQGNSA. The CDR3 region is CASSWVRARELFF. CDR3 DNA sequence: TGTGCCAGCAGCTGGGTGAGAGCTAGGGAGCTGTTTTTT.

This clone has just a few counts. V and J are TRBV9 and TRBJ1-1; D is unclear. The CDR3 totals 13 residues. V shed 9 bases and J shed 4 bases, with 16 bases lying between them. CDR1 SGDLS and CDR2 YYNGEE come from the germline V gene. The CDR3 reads CATGGLEGTEAFF. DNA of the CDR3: TGTGCCACCGGAGGGCTCGAGGGCACTGAAGCTTTCTTT.

As DNA, the CDR3 is TGCGCCAGCAGCCGAGGGGACAGGACCTACGAGCAGTACTTC. Translating gives CASSRGDRTYEQYF. V and J are TRBV5-1 and TRBJ2-7; TRBD1 aligns across 8 bases. Germline-derived CDR1 and CDR2 are SGHRS and YFSETQ. V shed 4 bases and J 2 bases; nucleotides not matched to a gene: 5. The CDR3 runs to 14 residues. Full variable domain (rest looked up from reference TRBV5-1 and TRBJ2-7): KAGVTQTPRYLIKTRGQQVTLSCSPISGHRSVSWYQQTPGQGLQFLFEYFSETQRNKGNFPGRFSGRQFSNSRSEMNVSTLELGDSALYLCASSRGDRTYEQYFGPGTRLTVT.

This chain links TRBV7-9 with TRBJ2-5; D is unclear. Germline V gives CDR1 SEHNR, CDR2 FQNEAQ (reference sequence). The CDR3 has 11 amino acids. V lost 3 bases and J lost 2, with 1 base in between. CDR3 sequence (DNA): TGTGCCAGCAGCTTTCAAGAGACCCAGTACTTC. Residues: CASSFQETQYF. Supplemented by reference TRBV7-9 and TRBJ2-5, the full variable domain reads DTGVSQNPRHKITKRGQNVTFRCDPISEHNRLYWYRQTLGQGPEFLTYFQNEAQLEKSRLLSDRFSAERPKGSFSTLEIQRTEQGDSAMYLCASSFQETQYFGPGTRLLVL.